This is a list of T cell receptor beta chains from one sample in a study of monozygotic twins with cystic fibrosis. TCRdb keeps only in-frame clones here, not all; method: immunoSEQ multiplex PCR. The sample includes some 31,000 clones, approximately 80% of them seen just once. Sequencing was done on a sample of blood. The receptors were sampled from a girl aged 2-10 years with cystic fibrosis. The conserved cysteine and the conserved F or W are not part of the CDR3 here.

CDR3 protein,V gene,J gene
ASSQQGRANEKLF,TRBV7-9,TRBJ1-4
ASSAGSTDTQY,TRBV12-5,TRBJ2-3
ASSFLASGSSVNEQF,TRBV27,TRBJ2-1
ASSLGLGQPQH,TRBV10-1,TRBJ1-5
ASRGNGRDGGYT,TRBV27,TRBJ1-2
ASSIAGQGASYGYT,TRBV19,TRBJ1-2
ASSLGLAASYEQY,TRBV27,TRBJ2-7
ASSESGYGYT,TRBV18,TRBJ1-2
ASSQDKWTANTEAF,TRBV4-1,TRBJ1-1
ASSWDSKTDTQY,TRBV5-1,TRBJ2-3
SASRKSEAF,TRBV20-1,TRBJ1-1
ASSDAGAGNTIY,TRBV28,TRBJ1-3
ASSEGTGNQPQH,TRBV5-8,TRBJ1-5
AGVLQRGAGGTPQH,TRBV6-4,TRBJ1-5
ASSFGRPRAETQY,TRBV27,TRBJ2-5
ASSLGRYYEQY,TRBV28,TRBJ2-7
ASSAGAAYEQY,TRBV4-1,TRBJ2-7
ASSLGTGHRDEQF,TRBV5-1,TRBJ2-1
ASSIDAGVQTGELF,TRBV19,TRBJ2-2
ASNSDGSGIYGYT,TRBV19,TRBJ1-2
ASSYSKRGAEAF,TRBV6-5,TRBJ1-1
ASTSGAETQY,TRBV30,TRBJ2-5
ASSPPEEETQY,TRBV18,TRBJ2-5